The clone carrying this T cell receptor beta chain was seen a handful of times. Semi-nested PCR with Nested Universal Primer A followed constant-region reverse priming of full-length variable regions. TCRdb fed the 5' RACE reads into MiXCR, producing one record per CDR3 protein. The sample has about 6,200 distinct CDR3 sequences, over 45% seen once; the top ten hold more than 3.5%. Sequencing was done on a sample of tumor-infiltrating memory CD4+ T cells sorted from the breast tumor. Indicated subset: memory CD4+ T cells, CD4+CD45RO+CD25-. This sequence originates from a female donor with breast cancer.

The CDR3 coding sequence is TGTGCCAGCAGTCGGATACGGGGGAACAATGAGCAGTTCTTC. Translation: CASSRIRGNNEQFF. The chain recombines TRBV6-5 with TRBJ2-1; D possibly corresponds to TRBD2 (6 bases). V lost 5 bases, J lost 5 bases, and 13 bases lay in between. Germline CDR1 reads MNHEY; CDR2 reads SVGAGI. This CDR3 has 14 amino acids.